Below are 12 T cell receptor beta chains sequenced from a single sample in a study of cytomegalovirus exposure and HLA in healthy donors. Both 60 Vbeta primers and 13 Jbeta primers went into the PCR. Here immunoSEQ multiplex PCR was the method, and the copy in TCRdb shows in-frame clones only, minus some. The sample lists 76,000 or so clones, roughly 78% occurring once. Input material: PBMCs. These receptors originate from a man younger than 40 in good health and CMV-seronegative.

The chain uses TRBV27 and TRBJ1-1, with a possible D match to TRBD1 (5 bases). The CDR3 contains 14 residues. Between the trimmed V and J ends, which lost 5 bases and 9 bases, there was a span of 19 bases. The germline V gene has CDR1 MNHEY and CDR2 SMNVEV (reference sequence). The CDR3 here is CASSLTGPDTQAFF. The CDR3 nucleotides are TGTGCCAGCAGTCTAACAGGCCCCGATACCCAAGCTTTCTTT.

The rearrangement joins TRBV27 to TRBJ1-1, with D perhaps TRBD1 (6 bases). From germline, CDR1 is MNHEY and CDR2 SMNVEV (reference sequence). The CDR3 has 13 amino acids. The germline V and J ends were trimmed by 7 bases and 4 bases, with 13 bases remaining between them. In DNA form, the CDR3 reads TGTGCCAGCAACCCCCAGGGGCGCACTGAAGCTTTCTTT. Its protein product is CASNPQGRTEAFF.

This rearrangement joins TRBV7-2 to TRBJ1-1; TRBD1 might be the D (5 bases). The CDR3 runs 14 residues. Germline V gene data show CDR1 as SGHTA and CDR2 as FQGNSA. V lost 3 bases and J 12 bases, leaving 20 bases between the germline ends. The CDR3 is CASSLFLVRGRSFF. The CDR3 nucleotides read TGTGCCAGCAGCTTGTTCTTGGTAAGGGGAAGGTCTTTCTTT.

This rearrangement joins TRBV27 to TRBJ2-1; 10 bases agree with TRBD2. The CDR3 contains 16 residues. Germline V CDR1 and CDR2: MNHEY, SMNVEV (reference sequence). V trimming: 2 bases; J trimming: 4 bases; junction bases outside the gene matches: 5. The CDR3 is CASSLLGTSVYNEQFF. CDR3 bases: TGTGCCAGCAGTTTACTCGGGACTAGCGTATACAATGAGCAGTTCTTC.

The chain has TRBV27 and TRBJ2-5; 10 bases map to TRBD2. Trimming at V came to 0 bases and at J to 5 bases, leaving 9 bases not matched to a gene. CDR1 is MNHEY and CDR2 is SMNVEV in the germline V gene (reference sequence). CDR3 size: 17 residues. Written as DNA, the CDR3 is TGTGCCAGCAGTTTATCGAAGGTAGCGGGGGGTATGGAGACCCAGTACTTC. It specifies CASSLSKVAGGMETQYF.

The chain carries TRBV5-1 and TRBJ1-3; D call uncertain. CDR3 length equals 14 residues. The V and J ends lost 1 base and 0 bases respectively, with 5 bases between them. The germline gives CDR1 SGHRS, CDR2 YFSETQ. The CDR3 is CASSLSRSGNTIYF. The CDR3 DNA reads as TGCGCCAGCAGCTTGAGCCGCTCTGGAAACACCATATATTTT.

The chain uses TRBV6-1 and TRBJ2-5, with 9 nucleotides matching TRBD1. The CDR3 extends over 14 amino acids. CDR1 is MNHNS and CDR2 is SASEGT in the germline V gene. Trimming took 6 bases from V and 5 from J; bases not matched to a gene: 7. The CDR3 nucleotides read TGTGCCAGCAGGCCCGGGACAGGGCGGGAGACCCAGTACTTC. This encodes CASRPGTGRETQYF.

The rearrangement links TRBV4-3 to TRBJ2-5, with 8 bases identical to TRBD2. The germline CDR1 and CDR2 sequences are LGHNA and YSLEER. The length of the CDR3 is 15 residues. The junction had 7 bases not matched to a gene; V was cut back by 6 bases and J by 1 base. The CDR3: CASSALRGGQETQYF. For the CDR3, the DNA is TGCGCCAGCAGTGCCCTACGGGGGGGCCAAGAGACCCAGTACTTC.

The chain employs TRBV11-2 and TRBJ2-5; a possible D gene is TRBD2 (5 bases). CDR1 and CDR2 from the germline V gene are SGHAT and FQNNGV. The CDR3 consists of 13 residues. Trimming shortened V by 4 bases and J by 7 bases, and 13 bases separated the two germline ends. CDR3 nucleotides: TGTGCCAGCAGCTCCGGCGGGTCGGGGACCCAGTACTTC. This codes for CASSSGGSGTQYF.

The CDR3 nucleotides read TGTGCCTGGACCATTAATCGAGGCCAGCCCCAGCATTTT. Its protein is CAWTINRGQPQHF. This chain connects TRBV30 to TRBJ1-5; no clear D. Germline V CDR1 and CDR2: GTSNPN, SVGIG (reference sequence). CDR3 length: 13 residues. Trimming removed 4 bases from V and 7 bases from J, with 14 bases in between.

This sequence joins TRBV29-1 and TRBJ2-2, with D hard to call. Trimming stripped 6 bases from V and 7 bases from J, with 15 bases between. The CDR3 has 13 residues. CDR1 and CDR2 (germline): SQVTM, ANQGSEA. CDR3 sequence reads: CSVPALVSGELFF. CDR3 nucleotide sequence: TGCAGCGTCCCGGCGCTAGTGAGCGGGGAGCTGTTTTTT.

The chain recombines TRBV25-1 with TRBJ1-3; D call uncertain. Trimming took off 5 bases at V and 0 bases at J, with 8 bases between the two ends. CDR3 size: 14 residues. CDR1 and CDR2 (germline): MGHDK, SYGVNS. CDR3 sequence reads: CASSPGFSGNTIYF. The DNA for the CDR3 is TGTGCCAGCAGTCCCGGTTTCTCTGGAAACACCATATATTTT.